This TCR beta chain is drawn from a study of T-cell memory formation after mild COVID-19. Looking at the study overall: TCR clusters were mostly donor specific.

Notes on this clonotype: What it binds is unknown. Possible read error: a much larger clone is one base away.

Notes on the study in general: Cross-reactive memory apparently joined, as some responding clones appeared in pre-infection memory.

Germline V lookup: CDR1 MNHEY, CDR2 SVGAGI. The CDR3 extends over 16 amino acids. V lost 6 bases, J lost 5 bases, and 22 bases lay in between. TCRdb re-analysed the 5' RACE reads in MiXCR, keeping a single row per CDR3 protein. The sample lists hundreds of thousands of distinct CDR3 sequences; roughly 15% were seen once. The sequencing sample was made of PBMCs or a T cell subset sorted from them (not recorded which). V is TRBV6-5 and J is TRBJ2-5; D unresolved. The clonotype originates from a man younger than 35 who had mild COVID-19 (a few samples of this study predate the infection). Cell type and time point are not known. The CDR3 loop reads CASSYWNFGSLETQYF. In DNA form, the CDR3 reads TGTGCCAGCAGCTATTGGAACTTCGGGTCCCTGGAGACCCAGTACTTC.